One sample yielded the 5 T cell receptor beta chains listed below, sequenced in a study of shared clonotypes between healthy human individuals. TCRdb's copy holds only in-frame clones and misses some; the assay was immunoSEQ multiplex PCR. This sample has around 2.5 million clones, with roughly 93% found just once. The source material was naive CD4+ T cells from PBMCs. Subset denoted: CD45RA+ positively selected. Every receptor here comes from a man between 18 and 29 years old in good health. Some clones in this sample may be carry-over from other donors' samples.

The rearrangement links TRBV28 to TRBJ1-2; TRBD1 might be the D (5 bases). V gave up 6 bases and J gave up 5 bases, with 16 bases separating them. The CDR3 is 14 amino acids. CDR1 is MDHEN, CDR2 SYDVKM, per germline. The CDR3 loop is CASSLDQGRYGYTF. Written as DNA, the CDR3 is TGTGCCAGCAGCCTCGACCAGGGAAGGTATGGCTACACCTTC.

The J gene is TRBJ2-7, the V gene TRBV7-2, with TRBD2 matching 10 bases. Germline V gene sequence: CDR1 SGHTA, CDR2 FQGNSA. Trimming at V came to 5 bases and at J to 3 bases, leaving 7 bases not matched to a gene. This CDR3 is built from 15 residues. CDR3 residues: CASSLGGTSVYEQYF. The CDR3 DNA reads as TGTGCCAGCAGCCTCGGGGGGACTAGCGTCTACGAGCAGTACTTC.

For the CDR3, the DNA is TGTGCCAGCAGCCAACGGGCTCCGGGCGAGCAGTACTTC. This translates into CASSQRAPGEQYF. The chain employs TRBV6-6 and TRBJ2-7; D is undetermined. CDR3 length: 13 residues. Germline V CDR1 and CDR2: MNHNY, SVGAGI (reference sequence). The germline V and J ends were trimmed by 6 bases and 6 bases, with 15 bases remaining between them.

The chain is built from TRBV4-1 and TRBJ2-1, with TRBD2 matching 11 bases. This CDR3 spans 18 amino acids. Looked up from germline, CDR1 is MGHRA and CDR2 is YSYEKL. With 4 bases clipped from V and 5 bases from J, the junction kept 13 bases outside the gene matches. CDR3 DNA: TGCGCCAGCAGCCCAGCCGGTGGTAGCGGGAGGGCCGACAATGAGCAGTTCTTC. Encoded protein: CASSPAGGSGRADNEQFF.

The J gene is TRBJ2-7, the V gene TRBV19; 11 nucleotides match TRBD2. CDR3 length: 15 amino acids. Germline CDR1 LNHDA, CDR2 SQIVND (reference sequence). V dropped 6 bases and J dropped 0; count of bases not matched to a gene: 4. The CDR3 protein is CASRPGTSGSYEQYF. CDR3 DNA: TGTGCCAGTAGACCCGGGACTAGCGGCTCCTACGAGCAGTACTTC.